This is a list of T cell receptor beta chains from one sample in a study of cytomegalovirus exposure and HLA in healthy donors. The repertoire was sequenced with immunoSEQ multiplex PCR; TCRdb's copy has only in-frame clones and lacks some. Of some 160,000 clones in the sample, over 75% were seen once. The sample consisted of PBMCs. These receptors were obtained from a woman aged 50 to 65 in good health and CMV-seronegative. The CDR3 runs from the conserved cysteine through the conserved F or W. Each record gives: V gene, D gene, clone size, J gene, CDR3 DNA, CDR3 protein. A D gene is named only where the DNA matches it firmly. For some rows the clone size is stated as once, few or many, or as a class when expanded; others skip it.

V: TRBV18
D: TRBD2
size: -
J: TRBJ2-5
DNA: TGTGCCAGCTCACCACTACCTCTAGCGGGCGGCTGGGAGACCCAGTACTTC
CDR3: CASSPLPLAGGWETQYF

V: TRBV9
D: TRBD1
size: -
J: TRBJ1-2
DNA: TGTGCCAGCAGCCGGGACAGGACAAACTATGGCCACACCTTC
CDR3: CASSRDRTNYGHTF

V: TRBV18
D: TRBD1
size: few
J: TRBJ1-2
DNA: TGTGCCAGCTCACCGGACAGGGGCGGCTATGGCTACACCTTC
CDR3: CASSPDRGGYGYTF

V: TRBV11-2
D: TRBD1
size: -
J: TRBJ1-2
DNA: TGTGCCAGCAGCCCCCGAACCCGGACAGGGCGCCTCTTTAACTATGGCTACACCTTC
CDR3: CASSPRTRTGRLFNYGYTF

V: TRBV27
D: TRBD2
size: -
J: TRBJ2-5
DNA: TGTGCCAGCAAAAATCCCTCCTGGGGGGGGGAGACCCAGTACTTC
CDR3: CASKNPSWGGETQYF

V: TRBV5-1
D: TRBD2
size: -
J: TRBJ2-3
DNA: TGCGCCAGCAGCCCGGGACTAGCGGATAGCACAGATACGCAGTATTTT
CDR3: CASSPGLADSTDTQYF

V: TRBV30
D: -
size: -
J: TRBJ2-7
DNA: TGTGCCTGGAACAGGGACGCCTACGAGCAGTACTTC
CDR3: CAWNRDAYEQYF

V: TRBV5-1
D: TRBD2
size: -
J: TRBJ2-2
DNA: TGCGCCAGCAGCTTGATAGCGGGAGGGAACACCGGGGAGCTGTTTTTT
CDR3: CASSLIAGGNTGELFF

V: TRBV9
D: TRBD2
size: few
J: TRBJ2-3
DNA: TGTGCCAGCACCCTAACTAGCGGGGGATATGGCACAGATACGCAGTATTTT
CDR3: CASTLTSGGYGTDTQYF

V: TRBV19
D: TRBD1
size: -
J: TRBJ1-5
DNA: TGTGCCACCGTCGAGACAGGGTACAATCAGCCCCAGCATTTT
CDR3: CATVETGYNQPQHF

V: TRBV15
D: -
size: -
J: TRBJ1-1
DNA: TGTGCCACCAGCAGAGAGTACAGGGTCACTGAAGCTTTCTTT
CDR3: CATSREYRVTEAFF

V: TRBV15
D: TRBD1
size: few
J: TRBJ2-4
DNA: TGTGCCACCAGCAGAGCACAGAGTCCGGGACAGGGAAACATTCAGTACTTC
CDR3: CATSRAQSPGQGNIQYF

V: TRBV5-6
D: -
size: few
J: TRBJ2-7
DNA: TGTGCCAGCAGCTGGAGGACGTCCTACGAGCAGTACTTC
CDR3: CASSWRTSYEQYF

V: TRBV4-1
D: TRBD2
size: -
J: TRBJ2-3
DNA: TGCGCCAGCAGCCTCTTGACTAGCGGCACAGATACGCAGTATTTT
CDR3: CASSLLTSGTDTQYF

V: TRBV7-9
D: TRBD2
size: few
J: TRBJ2-7
DNA: TGTGCCAGCAGCTTAGTATTGACTAGCGGGTCCTACGAGCAGTACTTC
CDR3: CASSLVLTSGSYEQYF

V: TRBV5-4
D: -
size: -
J: TRBJ2-7
DNA: TGTGCCAGCAGCCTCGGAGAAAACTACGAGCAGTACTTC
CDR3: CASSLGENYEQYF

V: TRBV7-9
D: TRBD1
size: -
J: TRBJ1-2
DNA: TGTGCCAGCAGCTCAGGGGGTTATGGCTACACCTTC
CDR3: CASSSGGYGYTF

V: TRBV5-1
D: TRBD1
size: -
J: TRBJ1-6
DNA: TGCGCCAGCAGCTTGGGACAGGGAGATCCCCTCCACTTT
CDR3: CASSLGQGDPLHF

V: TRBV5-6
D: -
size: -
J: TRBJ1-4
DNA: TGTGCCAGCAGCTTGGGGCTCCTCAGTGAAAAACTGTTTTTT
CDR3: CASSLGLLSEKLFF

V: TRBV6-1
D: -
size: -
J: TRBJ2-7
DNA: TGTGCCAGCAGCTTCACGGGGAACTCCTACGAGCAGTACTTC
CDR3: CASSFTGNSYEQYF

V: TRBV5-1
D: -
size: -
J: TRBJ1-1
DNA: TGCGCCAGCTCATCGGCTTGGCGGGTCACTGAAGCTTTCTTT
CDR3: CASSSAWRVTEAFF

V: TRBV7-9
D: -
size: -
J: TRBJ1-5
DNA: TGTGCCAGCAGCCCCGGGAGGGAATATGATCAGCCCCAGCATTTT
CDR3: CASSPGREYDQPQHF

V: TRBV4-1
D: TRBD2
size: -
J: TRBJ2-3
DNA: TGCGCCAGCAGCCAAGCGACTAGCGGGGATACGCAGTATTTT
CDR3: CASSQATSGDTQYF

V: TRBV28
D: -
size: -
J: TRBJ2-7
DNA: TGTGCCAGCACCCCCATGCGTCACTACGAGCAGTACTTC
CDR3: CASTPMRHYEQYF

V: TRBV5-1
D: TRBD1
size: -
J: TRBJ2-7
DNA: TGCGCCAGCAGCTTGGACGGGACAGCCTCCTACGAGCAGTACTTC
CDR3: CASSLDGTASYEQYF

V: TRBV29-1
D: TRBD1
size: -
J: TRBJ1-1
DNA: TGCAGCGCAGCACAGGGGACGAACACTGAAGCTTTCTTT
CDR3: CSAAQGTNTEAFF

V: TRBV4-2
D: -
size: -
J: TRBJ1-2
DNA: TGTGCCAGCAGCCAAGGGCAGGGCTATGGCTACACCTTC
CDR3: CASSQGQGYGYTF

V: TRBV6-1
D: -
size: -
J: TRBJ1-4
DNA: TGTGCCGGTTCACGGGGTGCAACTAATGAAAAACTGTTTTTT
CDR3: CAGSRGATNEKLFF

V: TRBV7-9
D: TRBD1
size: -
J: TRBJ2-1
DNA: TGTGCCAGCAGCCCCCGGGACAGCGACTCCTACAATGAGCAGTTCTTC
CDR3: CASSPRDSDSYNEQFF

V: TRBV6-6
D: -
size: -
J: TRBJ2-2
DNA: TGTGCCAGCAGTTACTCAGGGGACTACACCGGGGAGCTGTTTTTT
CDR3: CASSYSGDYTGELFF

V: TRBV19
D: TRBD1
size: -
J: TRBJ1-2
DNA: TGTGCCAGTAGTGTTGGACAGGGACGCCCTATCTATGGCTACACCTTC
CDR3: CASSVGQGRPIYGYTF

V: TRBV13
D: TRBD2
size: -
J: TRBJ2-2
DNA: TGTGCCAGCAGCCCCCGGGGGAGCGGGAGGGCCGGGGAGCTGTTTTTT
CDR3: CASSPRGSGRAGELFF

V: TRBV29-1
D: TRBD2
size: -
J: TRBJ2-3
DNA: TGCAGCGTTGACAGTCGGGAGGGCCAAGATACGCAGTATTTT
CDR3: CSVDSREGQDTQYF

V: TRBV19
D: TRBD1
size: -
J: TRBJ1-2
DNA: TGTGCCAGTAGTCCAGGGGGCGCCTATGGCTACACCTTC
CDR3: CASSPGGAYGYTF

V: TRBV27
D: -
size: -
J: TRBJ1-3
DNA: TGTGCCAGCAGTGCCCCGGGCCCGGGAGGAAACACCATATATTTT
CDR3: CASSAPGPGGNTIYF

V: TRBV11-2
D: -
size: -
J: TRBJ2-1
DNA: TGTGCCAGCAGCTTAGTACGGGACAATGAGCAGTTCTTC
CDR3: CASSLVRDNEQFF

V: TRBV27
D: -
size: -
J: TRBJ2-1
DNA: TGTGCCAGCAGTTTATCAGGAGGGGGGGCATTATATGAGCAGTTCTTC
CDR3: CASSLSGGGALYEQFF

V: TRBV4-1
D: TRBD2
size: few
J: TRBJ2-1
DNA: TGCGCCAGCAGCCGAAGGGGTAGCGGGAGTGGGTTCAATGAGCAGTTCTTC
CDR3: CASSRRGSGSGFNEQFF

V: TRBV7-3
D: -
size: -
J: TRBJ2-5
DNA: TGTGCCAGCAGCCCCAACGCCGACTCCAAAGAGACCCAGTACTTC
CDR3: CASSPNADSKETQYF

V: TRBV7-2
D: -
size: -
J: TRBJ2-7
DNA: TGTGCCAGCAGCTTGGCAGGGCTTTACGAGCAGTACTTC
CDR3: CASSLAGLYEQYF

V: TRBV28
D: TRBD1
size: -
J: TRBJ2-5
DNA: TGTGCCAGCAGTGACAGGGGTGTGGAGACCCAGTACTTC
CDR3: CASSDRGVETQYF

V: TRBV9
D: TRBD2
size: -
J: TRBJ2-1
DNA: TGTGCCAGCAGCGATTGGACTAGCTCTTCCTACAATGAGCAGTTCTTC
CDR3: CASSDWTSSSYNEQFF

V: TRBV4-1
D: TRBD2
size: -
J: TRBJ2-6
DNA: TGCGCCAGCAGCCAAGGCCGACTAGCGGTTGCTGCCTCTGGGGCCAACGTCCTGACTTTC
CDR3: CASSQGRLAVAASGANVLTF

V: TRBV28
D: TRBD2
size: once
J: TRBJ2-1
DNA: TGTGCCAGCAGTTTCCCGGGAGGATCAGCTGAGCAGTTCTTC
CDR3: CASSFPGGSAEQFF

V: TRBV28
D: -
size: once
J: TRBJ2-7
DNA: TGTGCCAGCAGTTTTCGGGGAGGTCCCACCTACGAGCAGTACTTC
CDR3: CASSFRGGPTYEQYF

V: TRBV7-2
D: -
size: -
J: TRBJ2-1
DNA: TGTGCCAGCAGCCCGCGGTCCTACAATGAGCAGTTCTTC
CDR3: CASSPRSYNEQFF

V: TRBV19
D: -
size: -
J: TRBJ1-2
DNA: TGTGCCAGTAGTATCGAAGCTTTCTATGGCTACACCTTC
CDR3: CASSIEAFYGYTF

V: TRBV29-1
D: -
size: -
J: TRBJ1-5
DNA: TGCAGCGTTGGGACAGACACTTATAGCAATCAGCCCCAGCATTTT
CDR3: CSVGTDTYSNQPQHF

V: TRBV6-5
D: -
size: -
J: TRBJ2-6
DNA: TGTGCCAGCAGTTACAGGGGTCGGGCCAACGTCCTGACTTTC
CDR3: CASSYRGRANVLTF

V: TRBV5-1
D: TRBD2
size: -
J: TRBJ2-1
DNA: TGCGCCAGCACGGTTAGCGGGGGATACAATGAGCAGTTCTTC
CDR3: CASTVSGGYNEQFF

V: TRBV7-8
D: TRBD2
size: -
J: TRBJ2-3
DNA: TGTGCCAGCAGCTTAGTTTATTCGGGGGGGGGCACAGATACGCAGTATTTT
CDR3: CASSLVYSGGGTDTQYF

V: TRBV6-1
D: TRBD1
size: -
J: TRBJ1-1
DNA: TGTGCCAGCAGTGAAGTTTGGACAGGGGGGAGTGGCACTGAAGCTTTCTTT
CDR3: CASSEVWTGGSGTEAFF

V: TRBV18
D: -
size: once
J: TRBJ1-2
DNA: TGTGCCAGCTCACCACCGAGTAGCAACTATGGCTACACCTTC
CDR3: CASSPPSSNYGYTF

V: TRBV7-3
D: -
size: -
J: TRBJ2-5
DNA: TGTGCCAGCAGCTTACTGGGGGGTACAGAGGAGACCCAGTACTTC
CDR3: CASSLLGGTEETQYF

V: TRBV13
D: -
size: -
J: TRBJ2-2
DNA: TGTGCCAGCAGCCAGGGACATCGCACCGGGGAGCTGTTTTTT
CDR3: CASSQGHRTGELFF